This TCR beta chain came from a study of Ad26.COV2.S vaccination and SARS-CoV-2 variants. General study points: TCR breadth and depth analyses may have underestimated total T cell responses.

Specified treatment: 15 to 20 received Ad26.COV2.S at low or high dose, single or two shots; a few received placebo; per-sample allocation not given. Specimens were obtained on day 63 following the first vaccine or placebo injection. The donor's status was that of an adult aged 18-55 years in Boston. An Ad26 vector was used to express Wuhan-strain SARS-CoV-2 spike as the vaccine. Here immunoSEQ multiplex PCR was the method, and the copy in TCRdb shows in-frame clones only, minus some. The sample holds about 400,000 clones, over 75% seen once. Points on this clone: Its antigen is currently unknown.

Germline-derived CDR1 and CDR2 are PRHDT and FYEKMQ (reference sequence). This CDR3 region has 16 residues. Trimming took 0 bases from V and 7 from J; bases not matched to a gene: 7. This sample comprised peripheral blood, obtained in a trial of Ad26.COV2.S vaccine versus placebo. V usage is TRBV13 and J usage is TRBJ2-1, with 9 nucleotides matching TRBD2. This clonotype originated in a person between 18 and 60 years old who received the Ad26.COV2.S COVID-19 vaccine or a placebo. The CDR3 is CASSLGPSGRKNEQFF. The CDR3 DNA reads TGTGCCAGCAGCTTAGGCCCCAGCGGGAGGAAAAATGAGCAGTTCTTC.